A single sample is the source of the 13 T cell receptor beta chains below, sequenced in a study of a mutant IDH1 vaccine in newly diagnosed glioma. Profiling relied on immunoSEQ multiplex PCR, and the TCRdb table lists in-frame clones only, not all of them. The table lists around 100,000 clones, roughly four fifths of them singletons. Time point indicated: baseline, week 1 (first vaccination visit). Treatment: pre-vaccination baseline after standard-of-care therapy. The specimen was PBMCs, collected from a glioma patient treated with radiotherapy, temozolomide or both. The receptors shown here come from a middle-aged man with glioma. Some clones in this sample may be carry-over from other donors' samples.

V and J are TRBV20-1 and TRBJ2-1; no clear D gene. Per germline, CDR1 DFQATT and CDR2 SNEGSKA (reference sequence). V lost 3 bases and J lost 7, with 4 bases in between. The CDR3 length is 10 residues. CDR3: CSASTNEQFF. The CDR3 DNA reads TGCAGTGCTAGCACTAATGAGCAGTTCTTC.

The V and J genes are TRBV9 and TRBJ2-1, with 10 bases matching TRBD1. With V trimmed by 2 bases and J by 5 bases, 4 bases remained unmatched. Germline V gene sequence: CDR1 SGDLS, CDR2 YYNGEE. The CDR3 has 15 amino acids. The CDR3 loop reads CASSVSGTGDNEQFF. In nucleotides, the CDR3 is TGTGCCAGCAGCGTCTCCGGGACAGGGGACAATGAGCAGTTCTTC. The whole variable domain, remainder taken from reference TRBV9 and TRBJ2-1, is DSGVTQTPKHLITATGQRVTLRCSPRSGDLSVYWYQQSLDQGLQFLIQYYNGEERAKGNILERFSAQQFPDLHSELNLSSLELGDSALYFCASSVSGTGDNEQFFGPGTRLTVL.

CDR3 DNA sequence: TGTGCCAGCAGCTTAGCGCTTAGTAGCAGCTATGGCTACACCTTC. This gives the protein CASSLALSSSYGYTF. This chain joins TRBV7-2 and TRBJ1-2; no clear D gene. Germline V CDR1 and CDR2: SGHTA, FQGNSA. This CDR3 comprises 15 residues. Trimming cost V 0 bases and J 4 bases, with 12 bases left between them.

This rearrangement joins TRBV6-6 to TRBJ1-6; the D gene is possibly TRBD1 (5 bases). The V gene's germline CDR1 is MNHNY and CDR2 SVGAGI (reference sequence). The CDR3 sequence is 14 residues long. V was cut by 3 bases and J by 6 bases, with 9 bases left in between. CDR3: CASSYTGTNSPLHF. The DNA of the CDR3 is TGTGCCAGCAGTTATACCGGGACTAATTCACCCCTCCACTTT.

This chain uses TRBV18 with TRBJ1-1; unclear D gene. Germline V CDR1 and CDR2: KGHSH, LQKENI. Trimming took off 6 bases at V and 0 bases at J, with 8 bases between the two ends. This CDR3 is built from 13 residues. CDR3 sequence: CASSISMNTEAFF. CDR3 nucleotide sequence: TGTGCCAGCTCCATCTCGATGAACACTGAAGCTTTCTTT. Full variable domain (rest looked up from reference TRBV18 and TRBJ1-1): NAGVMQNPRHLVRRRGQEARLRCSPMKGHSHVYWYRQLPEEGLKFMVYLQKENIIDESGMPKERFSAEFPKEGPSILRIQQVVRGDSAAYFCASSISMNTEAFFGQGTRLTVV.

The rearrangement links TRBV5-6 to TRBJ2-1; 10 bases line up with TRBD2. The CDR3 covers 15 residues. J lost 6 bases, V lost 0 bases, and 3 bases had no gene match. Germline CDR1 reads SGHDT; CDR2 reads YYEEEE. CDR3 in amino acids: CASSLVLAGANEQFF. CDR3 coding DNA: TGTGCCAGCAGCTTGGTGCTAGCGGGGGCCAATGAGCAGTTCTTC.

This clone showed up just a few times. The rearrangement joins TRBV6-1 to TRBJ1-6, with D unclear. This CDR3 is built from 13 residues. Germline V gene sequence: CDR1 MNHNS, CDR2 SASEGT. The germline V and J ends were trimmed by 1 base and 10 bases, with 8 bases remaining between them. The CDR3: CASSEVPGSPLHF. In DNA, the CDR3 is TGTGCCAGCAGTGAAGTGCCGGGCTCACCCCTCCACTTT.

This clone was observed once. CDR3 amino acids: CASSLATGGLRGTEAFF. DNA for the CDR3: TGCGCCAGCAGCTTGGCGACAGGGGGCTTGAGGGGCACTGAAGCTTTCTTT. The genes are TRBV5-1 and TRBJ1-1; 10 bases agree with TRBD1. CDR1 is SGHRS, CDR2 YFSETQ, per germline. The trim removed 0 bases at V and 4 bases at J, leaving 9 bases unmatched. The CDR3 length is 17 residues.

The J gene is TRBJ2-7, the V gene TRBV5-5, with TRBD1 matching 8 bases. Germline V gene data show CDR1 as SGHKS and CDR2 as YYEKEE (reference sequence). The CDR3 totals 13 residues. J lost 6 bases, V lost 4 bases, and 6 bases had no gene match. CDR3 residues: CASSVDRVGEQYF. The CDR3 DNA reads TGTGCCAGCAGCGTGGACAGGGTAGGCGAGCAGTACTTC.

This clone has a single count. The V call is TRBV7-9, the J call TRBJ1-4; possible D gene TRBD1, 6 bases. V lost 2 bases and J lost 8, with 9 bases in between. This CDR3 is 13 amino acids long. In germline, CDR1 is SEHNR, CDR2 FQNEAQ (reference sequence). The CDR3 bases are TGTGCCAGCAGCTTACGGGGGGGCGAAAAACTGTTTTTT. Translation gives CASSLRGGEKLFF.

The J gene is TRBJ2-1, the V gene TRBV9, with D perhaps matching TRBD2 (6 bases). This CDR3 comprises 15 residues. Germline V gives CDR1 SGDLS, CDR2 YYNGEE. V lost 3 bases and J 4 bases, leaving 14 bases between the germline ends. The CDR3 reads CASSAPGLLYNEQFF. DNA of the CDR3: TGTGCCAGCAGCGCCCCGGGACTGCTATACAATGAGCAGTTCTTC.

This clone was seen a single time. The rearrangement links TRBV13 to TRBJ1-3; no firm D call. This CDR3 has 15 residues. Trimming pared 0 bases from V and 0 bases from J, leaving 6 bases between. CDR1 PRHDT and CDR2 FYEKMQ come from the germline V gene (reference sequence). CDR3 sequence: CASSLGQNSGNTIYF. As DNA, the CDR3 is TGTGCCAGCAGCTTAGGACAGAACTCTGGAAACACCATATATTTT.

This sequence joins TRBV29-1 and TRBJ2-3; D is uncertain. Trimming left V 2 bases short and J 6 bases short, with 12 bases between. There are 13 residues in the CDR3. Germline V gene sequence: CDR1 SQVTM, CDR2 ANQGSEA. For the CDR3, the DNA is TGCAGCGTTGAAAGGTCTTATCTGGATACGCAGTATTTT. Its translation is CSVERSYLDTQYF.